The 29 T cell receptor beta chains below come from one sample, sequenced in a study of technical replicates of blood from several donors. Some clones are missing from TCRdb's copy, which holds only in-frame ones; the method was immunoSEQ multiplex PCR. The sample holds under 65,000 clones, approximately 86% seen once. The sample comprised PBMCs. These receptor sequences come from a human donor in good health. Some clones in this sample may be carry-over from other donors' samples.

For the CDR3, the DNA is TGTGCCAGCAGCTTAGGGCCGGGACTAGCGGGCGGGGAGCTGTTTTTT. It encodes CASSLGPGLAGGELFF. The genes are TRBV7-8 and TRBJ2-2; 12 bases match TRBD2. The CDR3 is 16 amino acids. From germline, CDR1 is SGHVS and CDR2 FQNEAQ. The V and J ends lost 1 base and 7 bases, in that order; junction bases with no gene match: 4.

This chain connects TRBV7-2 to TRBJ2-1; 13 bases map to TRBD2. V trimming: 1 base; J trimming: 10 bases; junction bases outside the gene matches: 4. The CDR3 runs 15 residues. The germline V gene has CDR1 SGHTA and CDR2 FQGNSA. CDR3 in amino acids: CASSLGLAGGQEQFF. The CDR3 region has the DNA TGTGCCAGCAGCTTAGGACTAGCGGGGGGCCAAGAGCAGTTCTTC. Together with reference TRBV7-2 and TRBJ2-1, the CDR3 gives the full variable domain: GAGVSQSPSNKVTEKGKDVELRCDPISGHTALYWYRQSLGQGLEFLIYFQGNSAPDKSGLPSDRFSAERTGGSVSTLTIQRTQQEDSAVYLCASSLGLAGGQEQFFGPGTRLTVL.

This clone has a handful of counts. J is TRBJ2-2 and V is TRBV11-2, with 7 positions matching TRBD1. Germline trimming cut 5 bases from V and 2 bases from J; bases unmatched to any gene: 11. Germline V lookup: CDR1 SGHAT, CDR2 FQNNGV. This CDR3 region has 17 residues. CDR3 region: CASSRRLGTENTGELFF. CDR3 sequence (DNA): TGTGCCAGCAGCCGGCGATTGGGGACAGAAAACACCGGGGAGCTGTTTTTT.

This sequence joins TRBV6-1 and TRBJ2-7; tentatively, D is TRBD1 (6 bases). The CDR3 consists of 13 residues. The V gene lost 6 bases and the J gene lost 3 bases, with 12 bases spanning the gap. Germline V gene lookup returns CDR1 MNHNS and CDR2 SASEGT. The CDR3 here is CASSLQGIYEQYF. The CDR3 nucleotides read TGTGCCAGCAGCCTACAGGGAATCTACGAGCAGTACTTC.

The rearrangement joins TRBV2 to TRBJ1-6; no definite D call. Germline V CDR1 and CDR2: SNHLY, FYNNEI. The V and J ends lost 4 bases and 6 bases respectively, with 10 bases between them. The CDR3 runs 14 residues. CDR3 nucleotides: TGTGCCAGCAGTGTGACAACGACTAATTCACCCCTCCACTTT. This translates into CASSVTTTNSPLHF.

The chain carries TRBV19 and TRBJ1-1; the D gene is possibly TRBD1 (6 bases). Germline V lookup: CDR1 LNHDA, CDR2 SQIVND (reference sequence). This CDR3 contains 13 residues. Trimming took off 7 bases at V and 1 base at J, with 10 bases between the two ends. This CDR3 reads CASTLDRNTEAFF. As DNA, the CDR3 is TGTGCCAGTACCCTGGACAGGAACACTGAAGCTTTCTTT.

The rearrangement joins TRBV5-3 to TRBJ2-7; TRBD2 agrees at 7 bases. TRBV5-3 is designated an ORF whose function remains uncertain. J lost 3 bases, V lost 4 bases, and 7 bases had no gene match. The CDR3 extends over 14 amino acids. CDR3 sequence: CARSTPLAVYEQYF. The CDR3 DNA is TGTGCCAGAAGCACTCCCCTAGCGGTCTACGAGCAGTACTTC.

Only a few counts were recorded for this clone. This rearrangement joins TRBV18 to TRBJ1-1, with 9 bases identical to TRBD1. The junction had 12 bases not matched to a gene; V was cut back by 6 bases and J by 4 bases. The CDR3 spans 16 residues. CDR1 KGHSH and CDR2 LQKENI come from the germline V gene. The CDR3 sequence: CASSHRDRARGTEAFF. The CDR3 bases are TGTGCCAGCTCCCACAGGGACAGGGCCAGGGGCACTGAAGCTTTCTTT.

This rearrangement joins TRBV19 to TRBJ1-1, with TRBD1 as a possible D gene (5 bases). The length of the CDR3 is 13 residues. V gave up 6 bases and J gave up 5 bases, with 13 bases separating them. Germline lookup yields CDR1 LNHDA and CDR2 SQIVND (reference sequence). The CDR3 is CASSRIGGTEAFF. The CDR3 coding sequence is TGTGCCAGTAGCCGGATTGGGGGGACTGAAGCTTTCTTT.

The chain couples TRBV2 to TRBJ2-1, with a weak D call TRBD2 (5 bases). This CDR3 region has 14 residues. Trimming took off 4 bases at V and 7 bases at J, with 14 bases between the two ends. Germline CDR1 reads SNHLY; CDR2 reads FYNNEI. DNA for the CDR3: TGTGCCAGCAGTGTGGGTAGGTCGGGAAATGAGCAGTTCTTC. Translation gives CASSVGRSGNEQFF. Together with reference TRBV2 and TRBJ2-1, the CDR3 gives the full variable domain: EPEVTQTPSHQVTQMGQEVILRCVPISNHLYFYWYRQILGQKVEFLVSFYNNEISEKSEIFDDQFSVERPDGSNFTLKIRSTKLEDSAMYFCASSVGRSGNEQFFGPGTRLTVL.

This chain joins TRBV6-5 and TRBJ1-3, with D unresolved. Per the germline V gene, CDR1 is MNHEY and CDR2 is SVGAGI. The CDR3 loop spans 15 amino acids. The ends were cut back, 0 bases at V and 8 bases at J, with 14 bases in the middle. Here the CDR3 reads CASSYSTGMAYTIYF. The CDR3 DNA reads as TGTGCCAGCAGTTACTCGACGGGGATGGCGTACACCATATATTTT.

This chain uses TRBV19 with TRBJ1-4; TRBD1 might be the D (6 bases). CDR3 size: 14 residues. The germline gives CDR1 LNHDA, CDR2 SQIVND (reference sequence). V was pared by 5 bases and J by 7 bases, with 14 bases between. The CDR3 is CASSPGGNGEKLFF. In nucleotides, the CDR3 is TGTGCCAGTAGTCCGGGGGGCAATGGTGAAAAACTGTTTTTT.

V is TRBV7-6 and J is TRBJ2-7, with unresolved D. The CDR3 is made up of 13 amino acids. Germline values: CDR1 SGHVS, CDR2 FNYEAQ. V lost 5 bases and J 2 bases, leaving 10 bases between the germline ends. This CDR3 is CASSTDGPYEQYF. As DNA, the CDR3 is TGTGCCAGCAGCACAGACGGCCCCTACGAGCAGTACTTC. Drawing the rest from reference TRBV7-6 and TRBJ2-7, the complete variable domain is GAGVSQSPRYKVTKRGQDVALRCDPISGHVSLYWYRQALGQGPEFLTYFNYEAQQDKSGLPNDRFSAERPEGSISTLTIQRTEQRDSAMYRCASSTDGPYEQYFGPGTRLTVT.

A few counts support this clone. The J gene is TRBJ1-1, the V gene TRBV2; weak D call: TRBD1 (5 bases). The CDR3 sequence is 12 residues long. Germline CDR1 reads SNHLY; CDR2 reads FYNNEI. Trimming removed 3 bases from V and 10 bases from J, with 12 bases in between. The CDR3, as DNA: TGTGCCAGCAGTGAGCAGGGCCTGGGAGCTTTCTTT. As protein: CASSEQGLGAFF.

The chain carries TRBV11-2 and TRBJ2-7, with 7 bases aligning to TRBD2. Per the germline V gene, CDR1 is SGHAT and CDR2 is FQNNGV. The J segment lost 4 bases and the V segment lost 6 bases, leaving 9 bases of the junction unmatched. The CDR3 consists of 14 residues. The CDR3 DNA sequence: TGTGCCAGCAGTAGAGATGTCGGGGGGTACGAGCAGTACTTC. Translating it yields CASSRDVGGYEQYF.

The rearrangement links TRBV30 to TRBJ2-7; 8 bases map to TRBD1. The V segment lost 5 bases and the J segment 2 bases; nucleotides outside the gene matches: 8. Germline CDR1 is GTSNPN and CDR2 is SVGIG (reference sequence). There are 14 residues in the CDR3. CDR3 loop: CAWARDRGAYEQYF. CDR3 DNA sequence: TGTGCCTGGGCAAGAGACAGGGGTGCCTACGAGCAGTACTTC.

CDR3 DNA sequence: TGCGCCAGCAGCTCAGGACTAGTCACAGAGACCCAGTACTTC. This sequence encodes CASSSGLVTETQYF. The J gene is TRBJ2-5, the V gene TRBV5-1, with 7 bases matching TRBD2. The CDR3 has 14 residues. Per the germline V gene, CDR1 is SGHRS and CDR2 is YFSETQ. Unmatched junction bases numbered 6, after V lost 3 bases and J lost 4 bases.

The chain couples TRBV7-6 to TRBJ1-3; no clear D. The CDR3 spans 16 residues. CDR1 SGHVS and CDR2 FNYEAQ come from the germline V gene. Trimming removed 4 bases at V and 3 bases at J, with 16 bases between. The CDR3 loop is CASSSKAGFGGNTIYF. Here the CDR3 DNA reads TGTGCCAGCAGCTCCAAAGCGGGGTTTGGTGGAAACACCATATATTTT.

This sequence joins TRBV7-2 and TRBJ2-3; TRBD1 agrees at 7 bases. V shed 5 bases and J 7 bases; nucleotides not matched to a gene: 9. The germline V gene encodes CDR1 SGHTA and CDR2 FQGNSA. The CDR3 contains 14 residues. The CDR3 bases are TGTGCCAGCAGCGCCACCCAACAGGGGAATACGCAGTATTTT. Amino acid sequence: CASSATQQGNTQYF. Full variable domain (rest looked up from reference TRBV7-2 and TRBJ2-3): GAGVSQSPSNKVTEKGKDVELRCDPISGHTALYWYRQSLGQGLEFLIYFQGNSAPDKSGLPSDRFSAERTGGSVSTLTIQRTQQEDSAVYLCASSATQQGNTQYFGPGTRLTVL.

This chain joins TRBV18 and TRBJ2-5; 8 bases fit TRBD2. CDR1 KGHSH and CDR2 LQKENI come from the germline V gene. Unmatched junction bases numbered 7, after V lost 2 bases and J lost 5 bases. The CDR3 length is 15 residues. In DNA, the CDR3 is TGTGCCAGCTCACCAAACCGGGGGGGCCCCGAGACCCAGTACTTC. Encoded protein: CASSPNRGGPETQYF.

Notes on this clone: Relative to the germline gene, one junction end is altered; a read error may explain this. CDR3 sequence reads: CTSSLDRDEQYF. The DNA of the CDR3 is TGTACCAGCAGCTTGGATCGGGACGAGCAGTACTTC. The rearrangement links TRBV5-6 to TRBJ2-7; D is uncertain. CDR1 and CDR2 from the germline V gene are SGHDT and YYEEEE. The CDR3 has 12 residues.

The V call is TRBV27, the J call TRBJ2-7; D may be TRBD2 (6 bases). V dropped 6 bases and J dropped 3 bases, with 21 bases sitting between them. This CDR3 region has 16 residues. Per the germline V gene, CDR1 is MNHEY and CDR2 is SMNVEV (reference sequence). The CDR3 nucleotides read TGTGCCAGCAGATCACACCGCGGGACTTCGTTCTACGAGCAGTACTTC. This translates into CASRSHRGTSFYEQYF.

The chain carries TRBV7-9 and TRBJ2-7; unclear D gene. Germline CDR1 reads SEHNR; CDR2 reads FQNEAQ (reference sequence). Trimming shortened V by 5 bases and J by 1 base, and 15 bases separated the two germline ends. CDR3 size: 15 residues. DNA of the CDR3: TGTGCCAGCAGCCCTCGACTGCTCCCTTCCTACGAGCAGTACTTC. Its translation: CASSPRLLPSYEQYF. Looking up the rest from reference TRBV7-9 and TRBJ2-7 gives the full variable domain: DTGVSQNPRHKITKRGQNVTFRCDPISEHNRLYWYRQTLGQGPEFLTYFQNEAQLEKSRLLSDRFSAERPKGSFSTLEIQRTEQGDSAMYLCASSPRLLPSYEQYFGPGTRLTVT.

The table lists this clone with a few counts. The rearrangement links TRBV7-9 to TRBJ2-3, with 14 bases fitting TRBD2. The CDR3 extends over 15 amino acids. The J segment lost 4 bases and the V segment lost 7 bases, leaving 4 bases of the junction unmatched. Germline values: CDR1 SEHNR, CDR2 FQNEAQ (reference sequence). The CDR3 region is CASILTSGGADTQYF. The CDR3 nucleotides are TGTGCCAGCATCCTGACTAGCGGGGGGGCAGATACGCAGTATTTT. The full variable domain, its missing parts supplied by reference TRBV7-9 and TRBJ2-3, is DTGVSQNPRHKITKRGQNVTFRCDPISEHNRLYWYRQTLGQGPEFLTYFQNEAQLEKSRLLSDRFSAERPKGSFSTLEIQRTEQGDSAMYLCASILTSGGADTQYFGPGTRLTVL.

The CDR3 loop is CASSVELAGNQQQFF. CDR3 sequence (DNA): TGTGCCAGCAGCGTAGAACTAGCGGGGAACCAACAGCAGTTCTTC. The chain combines TRBV9 with TRBJ2-1; 10 bases map to TRBD2. The V segment lost 0 bases and the J segment 11 bases; nucleotides outside the gene matches: 8. The CDR3 spans 15 residues. The germline gives CDR1 SGDLS, CDR2 YYNGEE.

The chain couples TRBV21-1 to TRBJ2-3; the D call in the table, TRBD2, was not verified against the DNA. TRBV21-1 is tagged as a pseudogene. The CDR3 is made up of 17 amino acids. The DNA for the CDR3 is TGTGCCAGCCTCGGTGGCGGACTAGCGGGGTGCACAGATACGCAGTATTTT. It specifies CASLGGGLAGCTDTQYF.

The J gene is TRBJ1-1, the V gene TRBV7-9; unclear D gene. The CDR3 runs 18 residues. Germline V lookup: CDR1 SEHNR, CDR2 FQNEAQ (reference sequence). Trimming removed 6 bases from V and 7 bases from J, with 30 bases in between. The CDR3 region is CASRPVGSEFGDSDEAFF. CDR3 DNA sequence: TGTGCCAGCAGACCGGTTGGGTCGGAATTCGGGGATTCTGATGAAGCTTTCTTT. The full variable domain, with the rest looked up from reference TRBV7-9 and TRBJ1-1, is DTGVSQNPRHKITKRGQNVTFRCDPISEHNRLYWYRQTLGQGPEFLTYFQNEAQLEKSRLLSDRFSAERPKGSFSTLEIQRTEQGDSAMYLCASRPVGSEFGDSDEAFFGQGTRLTVV.

The CDR3 DNA reads as TGTGCCAGCAGCGCAACTACTAGCGGGGGAGCCTACGAGCAGTACTTC. Translated, it gives CASSATTSGGAYEQYF. The rearrangement links TRBV5-4 to TRBJ2-7; 11 bases are shared with TRBD2. Germline loops: CDR1 SGHNT, CDR2 YYREEE (reference sequence). With 4 bases clipped from V and 2 bases from J, the junction kept 8 bases outside the gene matches. The CDR3 is 16 amino acids.

The chain joins TRBV4-1 to TRBJ2-2, with D tentatively TRBD1 (5 bases). The V and J ends lost 6 bases and 2 bases respectively, with 10 bases between them. Germline V CDR1 and CDR2: MGHRA, YSYEKL. The CDR3 consists of 14 residues. CDR3: CASSFTGNTGELFF. The CDR3 coding sequence is TGCGCCAGCAGTTTCACAGGAAACACCGGGGAGCTGTTTTTT.